This T cell receptor beta chain stems from a study of CD8 T cells in ankylosing spondylitis. Notes on this clonotype: Its antigen is as yet unknown.

Study-wide findings and caveats: About 8 highly homologous variants made up a TCR beta motif that seemed to typify ankylosing spondylitis blood.

Quantitative barcoded 5'-RACE was used to prepare TCR beta libraries. In TCRdb, the 5' RACE reads were re-called with MiXCR into one record per CDR3 protein. The profile covers about 840,000 distinct CDR3 sequences, with approximately 12% appearing a single time and roughly 0.51% taken by the ten largest. J gave up 4 bases and V 2 bases, and 6 bases lay outside the gene matches. There are 16 residues in the CDR3. Germline values: CDR1 KGHSH, CDR2 LQKENI. This clonotype originated in a male donor with ankylosing spondylitis. Source material: blood, either unsorted or a sorted T cell fraction (not recorded which). V and J are TRBV18 and TRBJ2-3, with TRBD1 matching 10 bases. The chain's CDR3 is CASSPWTGGSPDTQYF. The CDR3 nucleotides read TGTGCCAGCTCACCATGGACAGGGGGTTCCCCAGATACGCAGTATTTT.